These 7 T cell receptor beta chains came from one sample sequenced in a study of blood T cell repertoires in COVID-19. Method: immunoSEQ multiplex PCR; TCRdb's copy keeps in-frame clones and lacks some. The table has roughly 33,000 clones, roughly 90% seen once. Sequencing was performed on peripheral blood. The receptors here all came from a human donor in a cohort sampled during active COVID-19.

The genes are TRBV2 and TRBJ1-3, with D possibly being TRBD1 (6 bases). V gave up 5 bases and J gave up 2 bases, with 7 bases separating them. There are 13 residues in the CDR3. Germline CDR1 and CDR2: SNHLY and FYNNEI. In nucleotides, the CDR3 is TGTGCCAGCAGTTCAGGGGCTGGAAACACCATATATTTT. Protein sequence: CASSSGAGNTIYF.

The chain carries TRBV19 and TRBJ1-2, with 8 bases that match TRBD1. J gave up 6 bases and V 5 bases, and 11 bases lay outside the gene matches. The CDR3 totals 15 residues. Germline CDR1 reads LNHDA; CDR2 reads SQIVND (reference sequence). For the CDR3, the DNA is TGTGCCAGTAGTGAGATACAGACAGGGGCCGATGGCTACACCTTC. Residues: CASSEIQTGADGYTF.

The V and J genes are TRBV10-3 and TRBJ1-6; D is unresolved. Germline CDR1 ENHRY, CDR2 SYGVKD. The V end lost 2 bases, the J end lost 8 bases, and 10 bases lay between the germline ends. This CDR3 comprises 14 residues. The CDR3 loop reads CAISETHDHSPLHF. The CDR3 DNA reads TGTGCCATCAGTGAGACACATGATCATTCACCCCTCCACTTT.

The rearrangement uses TRBV5-1 and TRBJ2-2; 7 bases line up with TRBD1. Germline V gene data show CDR1 as SGHRS and CDR2 as YFSETQ. The ends lost 0 bases at V and 0 bases at J; junction bases unmatched: 5. The CDR3 length is 17 residues. In nucleotides, the CDR3 is TGCGCCAGCAGCTTGGACCCGGGACAGACGAACACCGGGGAGCTGTTTTTT. Translation gives CASSLDPGQTNTGELFF.

The chain recombines TRBV10-3 with TRBJ2-7; D uncertain. Trimming shortened V by 4 bases and J by 3 bases, and 19 bases separated the two germline ends. The germline CDR1 and CDR2 sequences are ENHRY and SYGVKD. The CDR3 has 16 residues. The CDR3 is CAISGRGRRSIYEQYF. The CDR3 DNA reads TGTGCCATCAGTGGTCGTGGCAGGCGATCTATCTACGAGCAGTACTTC.

The V and J genes are TRBV7-9 and TRBJ1-5; D perhaps matches TRBD1 (6 bases). V was clipped by 5 bases and J by 1 base, with 12 bases between them. Germline assignment: CDR1 SEHNR and CDR2 FQNEAQ (reference sequence). There are 15 residues in the CDR3. CDR3: CASSQGQRSNQPQHF. DNA for the CDR3: TGTGCCAGCAGCCAAGGACAGAGGAGCAATCAGCCCCAGCATTTT.

The chain has TRBV10-3 and TRBJ1-2; a possible D gene is TRBD1 (6 bases). Trimming took 2 bases from V and 6 from J, leaving 10 bases between them. Germline CDR1 is ENHRY and CDR2 is SYGVKD. CDR3 length equals 13 residues. In nucleotides, the CDR3 is TGTGCCATCAGTGAGGACAGGCGGGATGGCTACACCTTC. Residues: CAISEDRRDGYTF.